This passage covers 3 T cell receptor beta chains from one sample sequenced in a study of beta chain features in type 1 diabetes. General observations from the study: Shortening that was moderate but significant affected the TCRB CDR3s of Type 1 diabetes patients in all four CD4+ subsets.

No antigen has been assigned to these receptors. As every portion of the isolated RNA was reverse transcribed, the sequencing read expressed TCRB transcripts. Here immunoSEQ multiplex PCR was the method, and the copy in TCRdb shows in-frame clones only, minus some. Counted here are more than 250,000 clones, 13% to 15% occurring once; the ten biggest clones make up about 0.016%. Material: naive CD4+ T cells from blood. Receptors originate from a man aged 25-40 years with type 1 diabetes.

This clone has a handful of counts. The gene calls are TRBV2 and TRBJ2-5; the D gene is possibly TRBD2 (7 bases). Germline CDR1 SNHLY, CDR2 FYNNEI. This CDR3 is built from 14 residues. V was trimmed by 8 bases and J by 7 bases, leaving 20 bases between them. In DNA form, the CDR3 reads TGTGCCAGCGGCTTCGGGAGGTCGGGGGCGACCCAGTACTTC. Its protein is CASGFGRSGATQYF.

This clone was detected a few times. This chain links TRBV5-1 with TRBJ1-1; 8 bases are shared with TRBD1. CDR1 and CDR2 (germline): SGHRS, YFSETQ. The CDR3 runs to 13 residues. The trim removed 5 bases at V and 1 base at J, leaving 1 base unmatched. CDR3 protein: CASRDRENTEAFF. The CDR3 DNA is TGCGCCAGCAGGGACAGGGAGAACACTGAAGCTTTCTTT.

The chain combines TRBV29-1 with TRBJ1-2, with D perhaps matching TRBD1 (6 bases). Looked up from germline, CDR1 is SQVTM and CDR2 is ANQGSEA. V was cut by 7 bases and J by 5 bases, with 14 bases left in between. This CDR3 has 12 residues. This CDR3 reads CSALQGDYGYTF. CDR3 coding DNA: TGCAGCGCCCTACAGGGAGATTATGGCTACACCTTC.